This T cell receptor (beta chain) stems from a study of OX40 agonist ivuxolimab in advanced cancers. Method: immunoSEQ multiplex PCR; TCRdb's copy keeps in-frame clones and lacks some. The sample lists 45,000 to 65,000 clones; roughly 77% were seen once. Overall study findings and caveats: Antigen specificity was not determined for the expanded peripheral T cells. Dosing at 0.1 to 3.0 mg/kg was accompanied by clonal expansion of CD4+ and CD8+ blood T cells by week 6.

Germline V gives CDR1 SGHNT, CDR2 YYREEE (reference sequence). This CDR3 has 17 residues. Trimming removed 4 bases at V and 2 bases at J, with 19 bases between. On this clone: Antigen unknown.

This chain uses TRBV5-4 with TRBJ2-4; D is possibly TRBD2 (6 bases). The origin of this receptor is an adult with an advanced solid tumor such as melanoma, head and neck, liver or kidney cancer. The material was CD4+ or CD8+ T cells sorted from blood, obtained in a trial of the OX40 agonist ivuxolimab. CDR3 loop: CASSGRGMSQTKNIQYF. The CDR3 nucleotides are TGTGCCAGCAGCGGTCGCGGGATGAGTCAAACCAAAAACATTCAGTACTTC.